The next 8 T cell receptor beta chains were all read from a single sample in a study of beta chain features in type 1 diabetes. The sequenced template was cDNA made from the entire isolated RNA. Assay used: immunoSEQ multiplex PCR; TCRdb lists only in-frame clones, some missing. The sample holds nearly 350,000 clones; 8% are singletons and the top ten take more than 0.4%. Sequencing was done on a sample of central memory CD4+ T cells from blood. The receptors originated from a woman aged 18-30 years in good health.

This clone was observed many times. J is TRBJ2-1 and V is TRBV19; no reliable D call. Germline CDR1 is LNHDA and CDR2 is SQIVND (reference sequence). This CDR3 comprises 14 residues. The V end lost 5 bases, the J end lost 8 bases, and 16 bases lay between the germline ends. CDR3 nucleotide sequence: TGTGCCAGTAGTGTTACCGGTGGCCGGGATGAGCAGTTCTTC. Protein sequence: CASSVTGGRDEQFF.

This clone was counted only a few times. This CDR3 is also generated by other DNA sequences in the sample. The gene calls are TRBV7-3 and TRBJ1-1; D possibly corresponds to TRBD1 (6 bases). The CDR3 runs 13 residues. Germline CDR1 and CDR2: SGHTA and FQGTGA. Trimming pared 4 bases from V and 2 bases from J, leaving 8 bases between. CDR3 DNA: TGTGCCAGCAGCTCGGACAGAAACACTGAAGCTTTCTTT. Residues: CASSSDRNTEAFF.

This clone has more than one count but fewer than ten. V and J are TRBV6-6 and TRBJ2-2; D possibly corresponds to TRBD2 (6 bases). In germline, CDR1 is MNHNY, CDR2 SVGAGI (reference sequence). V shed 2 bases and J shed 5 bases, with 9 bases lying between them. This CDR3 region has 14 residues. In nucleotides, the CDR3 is TGTGCCAGCAGTTACCCCGCGGGGACCGGGGAGCTGTTTTTT. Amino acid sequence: CASSYPAGTGELFF.

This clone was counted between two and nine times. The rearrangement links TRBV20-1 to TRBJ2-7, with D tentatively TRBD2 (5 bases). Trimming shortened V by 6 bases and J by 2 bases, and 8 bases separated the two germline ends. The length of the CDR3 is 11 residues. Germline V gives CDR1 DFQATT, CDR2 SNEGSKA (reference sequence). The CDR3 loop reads CSADGTYEQYF. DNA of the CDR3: TGCAGTGCGGACGGGACCTACGAGCAGTACTTC.

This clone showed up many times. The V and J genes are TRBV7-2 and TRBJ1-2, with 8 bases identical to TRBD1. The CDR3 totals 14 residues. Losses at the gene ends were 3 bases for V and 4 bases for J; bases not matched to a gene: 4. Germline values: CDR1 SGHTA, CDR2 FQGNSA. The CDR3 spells CASSLRQGIYGYTF. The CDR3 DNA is TGTGCCAGCAGCTTGAGACAGGGGATCTATGGCTACACCTTC.

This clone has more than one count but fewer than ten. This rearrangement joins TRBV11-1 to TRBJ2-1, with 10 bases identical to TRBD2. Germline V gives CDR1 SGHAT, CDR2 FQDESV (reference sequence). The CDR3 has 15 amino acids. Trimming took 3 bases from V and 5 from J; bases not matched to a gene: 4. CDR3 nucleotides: TGTGCCAGCAGCTTTACTAGCGGGACTCACAATGAGCAGTTCTTC. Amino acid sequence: CASSFTSGTHNEQFF.

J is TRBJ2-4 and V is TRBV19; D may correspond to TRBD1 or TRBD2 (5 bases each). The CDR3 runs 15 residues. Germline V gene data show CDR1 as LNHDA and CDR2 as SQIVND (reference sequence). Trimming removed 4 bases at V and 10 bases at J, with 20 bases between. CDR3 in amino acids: CASSTKPGEGSIQYF. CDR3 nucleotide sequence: TGTGCCAGTAGTACGAAGCCAGGCGAGGGGTCAATTCAGTACTTC.

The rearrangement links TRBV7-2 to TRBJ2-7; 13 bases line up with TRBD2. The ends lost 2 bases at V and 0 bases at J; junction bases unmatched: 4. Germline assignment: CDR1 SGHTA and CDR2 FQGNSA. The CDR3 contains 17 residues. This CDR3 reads CASSLHGLAGDSYEQYF. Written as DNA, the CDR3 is TGTGCCAGCAGCTTACACGGACTAGCGGGGGACTCCTACGAGCAGTACTTC.